Listed here are 26 T cell receptor beta chains from one sample, sequenced in a study of blood T cell repertoires in COVID-19. Clones were read by immunoSEQ multiplex PCR, and TCRdb kept only the in-frame ones, dropping some. The table lists under 300,000 clones, roughly 84% of them singletons. The sequenced material came from peripheral blood. Source of these receptors: a woman aged 40 to 50 who had recovered from COVID-19.

The chain uses TRBV5-1 and TRBJ2-5; D perhaps matches TRBD1 (5 bases). The ends were cut back, 7 bases at V and 2 bases at J, with 9 bases in the middle. Germline assignment: CDR1 SGHRS and CDR2 YFSETQ. CDR3 length: 12 amino acids. The CDR3 here is CASARQQETQYF. CDR3 DNA sequence: TGCGCCAGCGCTAGACAGCAAGAGACCCAGTACTTC. Complete variable domain (other parts from reference TRBV5-1 and TRBJ2-5): KAGVTQTPRYLIKTRGQQVTLSCSPISGHRSVSWYQQTPGQGLQFLFEYFSETQRNKGNFPGRFSGRQFSNSRSEMNVSTLELGDSALYLCASARQQETQYFGPGTRLLVL.

The rearrangement links TRBV7-9 to TRBJ1-6; D is possibly TRBD1 (6 bases). The germline V gene encodes CDR1 SEHNR and CDR2 FQNEAQ (reference sequence). V shed 5 bases and J shed 7 bases, with 9 bases lying between them. The CDR3 runs to 13 residues. CDR3 bases: TGTGCCAGCAGCCGGGACACAAATTCACCCCTCCACTTT. Protein product: CASSRDTNSPLHF. Complete variable domain (other parts from reference TRBV7-9 and TRBJ1-6): DTGVSQNPRHKITKRGQNVTFRCDPISEHNRLYWYRQTLGQGPEFLTYFQNEAQLEKSRLLSDRFSAERPKGSFSTLEIQRTEQGDSAMYLCASSRDTNSPLHFGNGTRLTVT.

The gene calls are TRBV2 and TRBJ2-2; 7 positions agree with TRBD2. This CDR3 is built from 15 residues. V shed 7 bases and J 6 bases; nucleotides not matched to a gene: 11. Germline V CDR1 and CDR2: SNHLY, FYNNEI. This chain's CDR3 is CASITSGVGSGELFF. The CDR3 nucleotides are TGTGCCAGCATTACGAGCGGGGTGGGTTCCGGGGAGCTGTTTTTT.

The chain joins TRBV6-1 to TRBJ2-5; TRBD2 aligns across 7 bases. There are 15 residues in the CDR3. Trimming took 1 base from V and 5 from J; bases not matched to a gene: 7. Germline V lookup: CDR1 MNHNS, CDR2 SASEGT. In DNA, the CDR3 is TGTGCCAGCAGTGAAGAGCGGGGCAGGGAGGAGACCCAGTACTTC. Its translation: CASSEERGREETQYF.

CDR3 in DNA: TGTGCCAGCAGCCAAAACCCGGGACAGGCCACAGATACGCAGTATTTT. This gives the protein CASSQNPGQATDTQYF. J is TRBJ2-3 and V is TRBV4-2; 8 nucleotides match TRBD1. The CDR3 sequence is 16 residues long. CDR1 and CDR2 (germline): LGHNA, YNFKEQ. Trimming at V came to 2 bases and at J to 2 bases, leaving 6 bases not matched to a gene.

The chain links TRBV7-2 to TRBJ2-1, with TRBD2 identical over 9 bases. The CDR3 is 16 residues long. J gave up 1 base and V 1 base, and 2 bases lay outside the gene matches. Per germline, CDR1 SGHTA and CDR2 FQGNSA. The DNA for the CDR3 is TGTGCCAGCAGCTTAGAGAGCGGGGGGTCCTACAATGAGCAGTTCTTC. Its protein is CASSLESGGSYNEQFF.

The chain links TRBV5-1 to TRBJ1-2; 8 nucleotides match TRBD1. Germline V gives CDR1 SGHRS, CDR2 YFSETQ. The CDR3 is 14 amino acids. V lost 4 bases and J lost 3; bases outside the gene matches: 5. The DNA for the CDR3 is TGCGCCAGCAGCGGGACAGGTGTCGACTATGGCTACACCTTC. Translating it yields CASSGTGVDYGYTF. Combining the CDR3 with reference TRBV5-1 and TRBJ1-2 gives the whole variable domain KAGVTQTPRYLIKTRGQQVTLSCSPISGHRSVSWYQQTPGQGLQFLFEYFSETQRNKGNFPGRFSGRQFSNSRSEMNVSTLELGDSALYLCASSGTGVDYGYTFGSGTRLTVV.

DNA of the CDR3: TGTGCCAGCAAGGCCGGGACAGGGGGTACAGATACGCAGTATTTT. Translating gives CASKAGTGGTDTQYF. V and J are TRBV2 and TRBJ2-3; 11 bases align to TRBD1. The junction had 6 bases not matched to a gene; V was cut back by 7 bases and J by 3 bases. Germline CDR1 is SNHLY and CDR2 is FYNNEI. This CDR3 has 15 residues.

The chain couples TRBV27 to TRBJ1-1, with D perhaps matching TRBD1 (5 bases). Germline V gene lookup returns CDR1 MNHEY and CDR2 SMNVEV (reference sequence). The CDR3 length is 13 residues. Trimming pared 3 bases from V and 5 bases from J, leaving 10 bases between. CDR3 nucleotides: TGTGCCAGCAGTTTCTCCAGGGTGACTGAAGCTTTCTTT. This encodes CASSFSRVTEAFF.

The chain recombines TRBV6-1 with TRBJ2-7; 8 positions agree with TRBD1. This CDR3 comprises 16 residues. V shed 4 bases and J 6 bases; nucleotides not matched to a gene: 14. Germline CDR1 reads MNHNS; CDR2 reads SASEGT. In nucleotides, the CDR3 is TGTGCCAGCAGTGGATCCCGGCAGGGGGCTTTCCCCGAGCAGTACTTC. This codes for CASSGSRQGAFPEQYF.

CDR3 in DNA: TGTGCCAGCAGTTTAGGGGGGACCACCGGGGAGCTGTTTTTT. Protein product: CASSLGGTTGELFF. The chain is built from TRBV28 and TRBJ2-2; D might be TRBD2 (6 bases). Trimming left V 2 bases short and J 4 bases short, with 8 bases between. The CDR3 length is 14 residues. The germline gives CDR1 MDHEN, CDR2 SYDVKM.

This clone was detected once. The V and J genes are TRBV2 and TRBJ2-7; 11 positions agree with TRBD1. CDR3 length equals 15 residues. Germline CDR1 is SNHLY and CDR2 is FYNNEI. The V segment lost 5 bases and the J segment 3 bases; nucleotides outside the gene matches: 6. The CDR3 DNA reads TGTGCCAGCAGTACAACCGGGACAGGGGGCTACGAGCAGTACTTC. Amino acid sequence: CASSTTGTGGYEQYF.

This chain uses TRBV3-1 (or the pseudogene TRBV3-2) with TRBJ1-2; TRBD1 is a possible D gene (5 bases). The CDR3 runs 13 residues. CDR1 LGHDT and CDR2 YNNKEL come from the germline V gene (reference sequence). V lost 0 bases to trimming and J lost 10 bases, with 12 bases between them. This CDR3 is CASSQDRRGFYTF. CDR3 bases: TGTGCCAGCAGCCAAGATCGGAGGGGCTTCTACACCTTC.

This clone has more than one count but fewer than ten. The gene calls are TRBV11-3 and TRBJ2-5; 10 bases are shared with TRBD1. The CDR3 contains 15 residues. With 5 bases clipped from V and 2 bases from J, the junction kept 5 bases outside the gene matches. Germline V gene data show CDR1 as SGHNT and CDR2 as YENEEA. The CDR3 bases are TGTGCCAGCAGCCCATGGACAGGGGGGCAAGAGACCCAGTACTTC. It specifies CASSPWTGGQETQYF.

This chain joins TRBV28 and TRBJ2-7; TRBD1 matches 9 bases. V dropped 6 bases and J dropped 2; count of bases not matched to a gene: 8. The CDR3 totals 15 residues. Germline loops: CDR1 MDHEN, CDR2 SYDVKM. The CDR3 sequence is CASRAGTGRTYEQYF. CDR3 DNA sequence: TGTGCCAGCAGAGCGGGGACAGGGCGGACCTACGAGCAGTACTTC.

Worth noting for this clone: Germline is not matched at one junction end, which may reflect a read error. The J gene is TRBJ2-1, the V gene TRBV19; 7 nucleotides match TRBD1. The CDR3 is 15 amino acids. Germline CDR1 LNHDA, CDR2 SQIVND (reference sequence). CDR3 amino acids: CASSIDLTGYSEQFF. Written as DNA, the CDR3 is TGTGCCAGTAGTATAGATTTGACAGGGTACAGTGAGCAGTTCTTC.

The gene calls are TRBV7-9 and TRBJ2-7; 7 bases align to TRBD2. The CDR3 consists of 14 residues. Germline V gene sequence: CDR1 SEHNR, CDR2 FQNEAQ (reference sequence). J lost 2 bases, V lost 4 bases, and 5 bases had no gene match. The CDR3 loop reads CASSSLGGTYEQYF. As DNA, the CDR3 is TGTGCCAGCAGCTCCTTGGGGGGGACCTACGAGCAGTACTTC.

The CDR3 region is CASSPSSIQPQHF. CDR3 DNA: TGTGCCAGCAGCCCTTCGTCTATACAGCCCCAGCATTTT. The chain recombines TRBV7-6 with TRBJ1-5; no clear D. From germline, CDR1 is SGHVS and CDR2 FNYEAQ. This CDR3 contains 13 residues. Trimming removed 5 bases at V and 7 bases at J, with 12 bases between.

This clone came up once. In nucleotides, the CDR3 is TGTGCCATCAGGGGACTAGCGGGGGGCTCGAACACCGGGGAGCTGTTTTTT. This translates into CAIRGLAGGSNTGELFF. This chain links TRBV10-3 with TRBJ2-2; TRBD2 agrees at 15 bases. The V gene's germline CDR1 is ENHRY and CDR2 SYGVKD. V shed 6 bases and J 0 bases; nucleotides not matched to a gene: 2. The CDR3 runs 17 residues.

The V and J genes are TRBV6-4 and TRBJ1-6, with 8 bases identical to TRBD1. Germline CDR1 and CDR2: MRHNA and SNTAGT. V lost 5 bases, J lost 10 bases, and 7 bases stayed unmatched. There are 14 residues in the CDR3. Written as DNA, the CDR3 is TGTGCCAGCAGTTCGAGGACAGGGTCCTCACCCCTCCACTTT. Translated: CASSSRTGSSPLHF.

J is TRBJ2-5 and V is TRBV7-3, with TRBD2 matching 8 bases. Germline assignment: CDR1 SGHTA and CDR2 FQGTGA. The CDR3 covers 17 residues. J gave up 1 base and V 2 bases, and 9 bases lay outside the gene matches. CDR3 sequence (DNA): TGTGCCAGCAGCTTACGGGGGCGGGGGGCCCCCCAAGAGACCCAGTACTTC. This gives the protein CASSLRGRGAPQETQYF.

This chain uses TRBV28 with TRBJ2-2; TRBD1 matches 9 bases. Germline values: CDR1 MDHEN, CDR2 SYDVKM. V lost 5 bases, J lost 5 bases, and 6 bases stayed unmatched. This CDR3 comprises 15 residues. CDR3 protein: CASSRTGDGTGELFF. Written as DNA, the CDR3 is TGTGCCAGCAGTCGGACAGGGGATGGTACCGGGGAGCTGTTTTTT.

The chain is built from TRBV9 and TRBJ2-5, with 10 bases lining up with TRBD2. The CDR3 runs to 16 residues. V gave up 0 bases and J gave up 3 bases; unmatched junction bases: 5. The germline V gene encodes CDR1 SGDLS and CDR2 YYNGEE. The DNA for the CDR3 is TGTGCCAGCAGCGTAGCACTAGCGGGGTTTAAAGAGACCCAGTACTTC. Protein sequence: CASSVALAGFKETQYF.

V is TRBV19 and J is TRBJ2-3; 8 bases line up with TRBD2. J lost 6 bases, V lost 5 bases, and 13 bases had no gene match. Germline V gene sequence: CDR1 LNHDA, CDR2 SQIVND (reference sequence). The CDR3 consists of 16 residues. CDR3 nucleotides: TGTGCCAGTAGTTCAGCAGCGCGGGGGGCGAGGGATACGCAGTATTTT. Translating it yields CASSSAARGARDTQYF.

The chain links TRBV12-5 to TRBJ1-3; TRBD1 might be the D (6 bases). From germline, CDR1 is LGHNT and CDR2 FRNRAP. The CDR3 runs 16 residues. Trimming removed 1 base from V and 0 bases from J, with 10 bases in between. The DNA of the CDR3 is TGTGCTAGTGGTTTGGGGCAGGGGATCTCTGGAAACACCATATATTTT. Amino acids: CASGLGQGISGNTIYF. Full variable domain (missing parts from reference TRBV12-5 and TRBJ1-3): DARVTQTPRHKVTEMGQEVTMRCQPILGHNTVFWYRQTMMQGLELLAYFRNRAPLDDSGMPKDRFSAEMPDATLATLKIQPSEPRDSAVYFCASGLGQGISGNTIYFGEGSWLTVV.

This chain connects TRBV7-2 to TRBJ1-5; D not resolved. CDR1 is SGHTA and CDR2 is FQGNSA in the germline V gene. Trimming left V 1 base short and J 6 bases short, with 13 bases between. The CDR3 has 15 residues. CDR3 DNA sequence: TGTGCCAGCAGCTTAGTTGGAGGGAACGGTCAGCCCCAGCATTTT. It yields the protein CASSLVGGNGQPQHF.